This TCR beta chain was retrieved from a study of blood T cell repertoires in COVID-19. For the study at large: Cohort 3 recovered donors had two negative PCRs, clearance, or symptom resolution. The origin of the acute and convalescent COVID-19 samples was the United States, Italy and Spain.

Original handling: Amplified reference gene primers provided the basis for estimating nucleated cell counts. Profiling relied on immunoSEQ multiplex PCR, and the TCRdb table lists in-frame clones only, not all of them. Clone size and V and J calls were adopted from that table, with D and trimming inferred from the DNA. The sample comprises about 210,000 clones, around 86% of which are singletons, and 7% to 8.5% rests with the top ten. Trimming took off 3 bases at V and 3 bases at J, with 9 bases between the two ends. The germline V gene has CDR1 LNHDA and CDR2 SQIVND (reference sequence). The CDR3 has 14 amino acids.

This clonotype originated in a man aged 25 to 40 in a cohort exposed to, infected with or recovered from COVID-19 (not recorded which). Sequenced input: PBMCs or T cells enriched from blood (not recorded which). The chain links TRBV19 to TRBJ1-3; a possible D gene is TRBD1 (5 bases). CDR3 amino acids: CASSMGGVGNTIYF. CDR3 nucleotides: TGTGCCAGTAGTATGGGAGGGGTTGGAAACACCATATATTTT.